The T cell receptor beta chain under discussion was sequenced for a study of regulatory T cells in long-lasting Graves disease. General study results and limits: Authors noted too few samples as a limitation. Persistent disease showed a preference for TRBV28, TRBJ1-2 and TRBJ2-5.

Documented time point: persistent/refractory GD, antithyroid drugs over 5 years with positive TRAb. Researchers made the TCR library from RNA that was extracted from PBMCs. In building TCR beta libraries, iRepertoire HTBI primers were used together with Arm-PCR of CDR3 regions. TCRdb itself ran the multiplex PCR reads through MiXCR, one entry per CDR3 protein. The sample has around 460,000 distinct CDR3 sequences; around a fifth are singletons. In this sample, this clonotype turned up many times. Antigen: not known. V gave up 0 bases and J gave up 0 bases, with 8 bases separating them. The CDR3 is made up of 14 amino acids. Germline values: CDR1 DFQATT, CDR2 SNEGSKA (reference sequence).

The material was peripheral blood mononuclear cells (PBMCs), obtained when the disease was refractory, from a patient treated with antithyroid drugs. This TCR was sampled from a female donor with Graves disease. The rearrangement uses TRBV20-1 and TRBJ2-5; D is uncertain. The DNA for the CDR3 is TGCAGTGCTAGAGATATGGGGTACCAAGAGACCCAGTACTTC. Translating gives CSARDMGYQETQYF.